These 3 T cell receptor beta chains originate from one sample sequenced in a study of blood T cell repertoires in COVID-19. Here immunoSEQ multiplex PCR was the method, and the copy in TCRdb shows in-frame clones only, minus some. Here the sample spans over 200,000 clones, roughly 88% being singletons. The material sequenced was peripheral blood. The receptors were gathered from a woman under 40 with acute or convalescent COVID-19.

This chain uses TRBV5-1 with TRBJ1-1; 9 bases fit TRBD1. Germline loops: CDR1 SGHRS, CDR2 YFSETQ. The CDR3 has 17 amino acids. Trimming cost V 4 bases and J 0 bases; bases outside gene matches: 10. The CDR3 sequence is CASSLGQGFSMNTEAFF. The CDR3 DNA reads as TGCGCCAGCAGCCTCGGACAGGGGTTTTCAATGAACACTGAAGCTTTCTTT.

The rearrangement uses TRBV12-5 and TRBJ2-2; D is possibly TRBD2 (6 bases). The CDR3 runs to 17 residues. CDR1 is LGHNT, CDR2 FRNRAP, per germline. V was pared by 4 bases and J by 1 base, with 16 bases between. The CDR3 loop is CASGSGSSSGNTGELFF. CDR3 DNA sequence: TGTGCTAGTGGTTCGGGTAGTAGTAGCGGGAACACCGGGGAGCTGTTTTTT. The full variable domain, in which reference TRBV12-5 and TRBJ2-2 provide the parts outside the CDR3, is DARVTQTPRHKVTEMGQEVTMRCQPILGHNTVFWYRQTMMQGLELLAYFRNRAPLDDSGMPKDRFSAEMPDATLATLKIQPSEPRDSAVYFCASGSGSSSGNTGELFFGEGSRLTVL.

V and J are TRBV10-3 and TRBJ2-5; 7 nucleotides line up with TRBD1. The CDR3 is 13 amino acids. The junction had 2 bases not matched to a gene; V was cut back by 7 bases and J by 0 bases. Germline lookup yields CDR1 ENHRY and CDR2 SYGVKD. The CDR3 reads CAIKGTDQETQYF. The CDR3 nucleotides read TGTGCCATCAAAGGGACAGACCAAGAGACCCAGTACTTC.